One TCR beta chain is described in this entry. What it binds is unknown. These data come from a study of T cells in localized non-small cell lung cancer. Study-wide points: Clonality peaked in uninvolved adjacent lung rather than tumor.

The ends lost 7 bases at V and 1 base at J; junction bases unmatched: 3. Germline CDR1 MDHEN, CDR2 SYDVKM. CDR3 length equals 14 residues. Measured with immunoSEQ multiplex PCR; TCRdb has only the in-frame clones, and not every one. This table has roughly 3,200 clones, 30% to 45% appearing once. The material sequenced was normal lung tissue next to the tumor, taken before any cancer treatment. V gene TRBV28 combines with J gene TRBJ2-3, with 9 bases identical to TRBD2. The sequence derives from a woman aged 35 to 69 with stage I lung adenocarcinoma. The CDR3 region has the DNA TGTGCCAGCACTCAGCGGGGGGGCACAGATACGCAGTATTTT. Translated: CASTQRGGTDTQYF.